This T cell receptor (beta chain) was sequenced in a study of OX40 agonist ivuxolimab in advanced cancers. The ends were cut back, 7 bases at V and 2 bases at J, with 12 bases in the middle. Germline values: CDR1 SQVTM, CDR2 ANQGSEA. The CDR3 length is 14 residues. Libraries were prepared by immunoSEQ multiplex PCR; TCRdb keeps only in-frame clonotypes and omits some of them. The table lists tens of thousands of clones, 70% to 90% of them singletons. Sample: CD4+ or CD8+ T cells sorted from blood, taken in a trial of the OX40 agonist ivuxolimab. The chain couples TRBV29-1 to TRBJ2-6; D possibly corresponds to TRBD1 (6 bases). The sequence derives from an adult with an advanced solid tumor such as melanoma, head and neck, liver or kidney cancer. CDR3 loop: CSAQGGTGANVLTF. In nucleotides, the CDR3 is TGCAGCGCTCAAGGGGGTACTGGGGCCAACGTCCTGACTTTC.